This is a list of T cell receptor beta chains from one sample in a study of blood T cell repertoires in COVID-19. TCRdb's copy holds only in-frame clones and misses some; the assay was immunoSEQ multiplex PCR. The sample records 250,000 to 400,000 clones, roughly 88% being singletons. Specimen: peripheral blood. The receptors shown here come from a woman aged 25-40 years with COVID-19, enrolled during active disease. Both conserved end residues are trimmed from each CDR3. The order of the fields is CDR3 protein, CDR3 length, V gene.

ASSATTGGTEAF | 12 | TRBV9
ASKSEGTGFLYGYT | 14 | TRBV19
ASSIIPGTGDGYT | 13 | TRBV19
ASMTGGGYGYT | 11 | TRBV27
ASSTLSGGGSPLH | 13 | TRBV19
ASGTSGGSSYNEQF | 14 | TRBV19
ASSYSIGLTVNTEAF | 15 | TRBV6-2/TRBV6-3
ASSFRDGNTIY | 11 | TRBV7-2
ASSPTGTGANVLT | 13 | TRBV6-1
ASSHRQGNQPQH | 12 | TRBV18
ASSGPLSGGHSGTQY | 15 | TRBV2
ASSLTSNDGYT | 11 | TRBV4-1
ASSLDRGEKTQY | 12 | TRBV7-2
ASSFHRQGGDVYT | 13 | TRBV28
ASSVTSGGANTQY | 13 | TRBV9
ASSLAGQTQETQY | 13 | TRBV7-2
ASSIRGGNTEAF | 12 | TRBV19
ATAGYGELF | 9 | TRBV24-1
ASSQEGGTEAF | 11 | TRBV3-1/TRBV3-2
SAIQTRTQY | 9 | TRBV20-1
ASSRLGSATEAF | 12 | TRBV2
ASSTPGQGVKDTQY | 14 | TRBV6-2/TRBV6-3
ASSLGGTTEAF | 11 | TRBV7-3
ASSQALANQETQY | 13 | TRBV4-1
ASSPANRDDGYT | 12 | TRBV5-4
ASSPSDRDNEKLF | 13 | TRBV3-1/TRBV3-2
ASSLARLPGGNTEAF | 15 | TRBV7-8
ARGGYSNQPQH | 11 | TRBV21-1
ASSQDLLLGTDSYEQY | 16 | TRBV4-3
ATTERDGVGYT | 11 | TRBV10-3
ASSYSGTQSLQKQPQH | 16 | TRBV6-2/TRBV6-3
ASGRIGDEKLF | 11 | TRBV27
ASRGGQGAGKLF | 12 | TRBV2
ASSAPRGYEQY | 11 | TRBV7-9
ASRGRENTEAF | 11 | TRBV5-1